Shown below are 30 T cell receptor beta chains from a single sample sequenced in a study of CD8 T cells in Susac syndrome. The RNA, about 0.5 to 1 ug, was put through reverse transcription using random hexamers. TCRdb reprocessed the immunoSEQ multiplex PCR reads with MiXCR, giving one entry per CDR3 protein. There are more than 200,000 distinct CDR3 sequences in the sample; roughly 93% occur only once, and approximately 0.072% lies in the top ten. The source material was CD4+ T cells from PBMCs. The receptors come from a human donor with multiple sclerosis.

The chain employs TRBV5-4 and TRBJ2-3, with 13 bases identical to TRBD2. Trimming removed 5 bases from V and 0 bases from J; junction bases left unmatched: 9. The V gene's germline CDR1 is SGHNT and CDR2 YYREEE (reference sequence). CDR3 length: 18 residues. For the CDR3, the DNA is TGTGCCAGCAGGTTGACTAGCGGGAGGCCCGCCAGCACAGATACGCAGTATTTT. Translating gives CASRLTSGRPASTDTQYF.

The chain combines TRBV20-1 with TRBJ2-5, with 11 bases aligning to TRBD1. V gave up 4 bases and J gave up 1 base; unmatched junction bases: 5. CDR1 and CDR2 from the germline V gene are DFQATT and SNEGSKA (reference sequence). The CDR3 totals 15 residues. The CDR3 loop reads CSANGQGAFQETQYF. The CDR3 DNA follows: TGCAGTGCTAATGGACAGGGGGCATTCCAAGAGACCCAGTACTTC.

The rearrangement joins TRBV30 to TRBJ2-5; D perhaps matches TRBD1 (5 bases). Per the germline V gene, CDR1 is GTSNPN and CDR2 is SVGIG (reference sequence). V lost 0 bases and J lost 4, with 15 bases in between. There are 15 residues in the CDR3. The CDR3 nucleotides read TGTGCCTGGAGTGTACAGGTGGGGCTACGAGAGACCCAGTACTTC. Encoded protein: CAWSVQVGLRETQYF. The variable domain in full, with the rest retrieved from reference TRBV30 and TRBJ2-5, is SQTIHQWPATLVQPVGSPLSLECTVEGTSNPNLYWYRQAAGRGLQLLFYSVGIGQISSEVPQNLSASRPQDRQFILSSKKLLLSDSGFYLCAWSVQVGLRETQYFGPGTRLLVL.

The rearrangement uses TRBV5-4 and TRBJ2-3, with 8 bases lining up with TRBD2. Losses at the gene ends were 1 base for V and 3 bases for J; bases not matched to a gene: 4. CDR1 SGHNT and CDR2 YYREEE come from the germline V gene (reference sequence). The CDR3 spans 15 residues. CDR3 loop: CASSLSGRVTDTQYF. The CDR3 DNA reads TGTGCCAGCAGCTTGAGCGGGAGAGTTACAGATACGCAGTATTTT.

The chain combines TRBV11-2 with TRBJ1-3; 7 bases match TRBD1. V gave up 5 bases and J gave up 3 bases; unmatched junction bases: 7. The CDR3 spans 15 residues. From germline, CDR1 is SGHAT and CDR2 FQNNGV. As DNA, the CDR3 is TGTGCCAGCAGCCGGTTGCCAGGGGGTGGAAACACCATATATTTT. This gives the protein CASSRLPGGGNTIYF.

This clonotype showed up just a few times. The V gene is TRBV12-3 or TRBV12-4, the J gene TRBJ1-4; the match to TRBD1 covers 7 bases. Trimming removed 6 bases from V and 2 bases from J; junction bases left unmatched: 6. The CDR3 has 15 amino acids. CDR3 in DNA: TGTGCCAGCAGCGTTACAGGGGCGACTAATGAAAAACTGTTTTTT. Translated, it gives CASSVTGATNEKLFF.

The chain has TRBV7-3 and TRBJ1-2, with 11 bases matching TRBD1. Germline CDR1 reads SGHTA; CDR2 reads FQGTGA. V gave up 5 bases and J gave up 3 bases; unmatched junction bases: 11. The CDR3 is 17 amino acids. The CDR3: CASSPSLRGQGDYGYTF. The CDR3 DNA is TGTGCCAGCAGCCCAAGCCTCCGGGGACAGGGGGACTATGGCTACACCTTC.

The CDR3 protein is CSVRGRNSETQYF. CDR3 DNA: TGCAGCGTTCGAGGGAGGAATTCAGAGACCCAGTACTTC. The chain has TRBV29-1 and TRBJ2-5, with D possibly being TRBD2 (6 bases). This CDR3 contains 13 residues. Trimming removed 5 bases at V and 4 bases at J, with 14 bases between. The germline gives CDR1 SQVTM, CDR2 ANQGSEA.

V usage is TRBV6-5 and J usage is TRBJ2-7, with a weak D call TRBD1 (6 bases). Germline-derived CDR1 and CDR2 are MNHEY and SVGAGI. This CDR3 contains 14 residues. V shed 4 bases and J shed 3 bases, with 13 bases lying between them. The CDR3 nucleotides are TGTGCCAGCAGTTTAAGCGACAGGCTCTACGAGCAGTACTTC. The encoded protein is CASSLSDRLYEQYF.

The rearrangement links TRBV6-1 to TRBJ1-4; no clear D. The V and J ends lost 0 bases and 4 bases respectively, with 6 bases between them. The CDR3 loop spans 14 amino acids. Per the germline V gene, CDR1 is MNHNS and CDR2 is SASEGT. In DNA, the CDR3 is TGTGCCAGCAGTGAAGCGTGGGGTAATGAAAAACTGTTTTTT. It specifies CASSEAWGNEKLFF.

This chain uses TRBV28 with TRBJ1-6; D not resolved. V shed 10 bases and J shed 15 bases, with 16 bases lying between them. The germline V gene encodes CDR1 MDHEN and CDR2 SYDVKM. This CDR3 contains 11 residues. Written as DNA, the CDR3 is TGTGCCACTTCCGGGGAAGTGGACCTCCACTTT. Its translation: CATSGEVDLHF.

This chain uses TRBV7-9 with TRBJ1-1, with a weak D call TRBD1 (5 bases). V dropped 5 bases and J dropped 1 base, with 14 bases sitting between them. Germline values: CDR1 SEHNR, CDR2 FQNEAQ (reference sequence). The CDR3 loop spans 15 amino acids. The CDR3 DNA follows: TGTGCCAGCAGCCTTTCGGGACGCTGGAACACTGAAGCTTTCTTT. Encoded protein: CASSLSGRWNTEAFF.

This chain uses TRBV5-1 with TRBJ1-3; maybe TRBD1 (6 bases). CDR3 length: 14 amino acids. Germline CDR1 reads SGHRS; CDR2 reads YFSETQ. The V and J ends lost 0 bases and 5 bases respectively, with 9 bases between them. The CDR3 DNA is TGCGCCAGCAGCTTGGACGGACAGAGAAACACCATATATTTT. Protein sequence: CASSLDGQRNTIYF.

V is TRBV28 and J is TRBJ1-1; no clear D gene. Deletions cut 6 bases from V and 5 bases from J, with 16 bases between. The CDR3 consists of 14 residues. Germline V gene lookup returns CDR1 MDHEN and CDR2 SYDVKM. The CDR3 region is CASRAQARSTEAFF. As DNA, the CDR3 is TGTGCCAGCAGGGCACAAGCGAGATCGACTGAAGCTTTCTTT.

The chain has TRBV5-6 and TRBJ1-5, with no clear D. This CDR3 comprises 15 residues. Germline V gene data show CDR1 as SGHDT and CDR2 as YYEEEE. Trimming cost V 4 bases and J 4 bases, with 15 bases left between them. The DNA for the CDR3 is TGTGCCAGCAGCGACGGACCCTCGAGTAATCAGCCCCAGCATTTT. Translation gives CASSDGPSSNQPQHF.

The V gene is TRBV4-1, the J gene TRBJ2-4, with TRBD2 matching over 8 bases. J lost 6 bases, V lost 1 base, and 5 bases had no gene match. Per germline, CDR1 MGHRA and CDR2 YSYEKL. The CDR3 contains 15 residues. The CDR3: CASSQVTGGRNIQYF. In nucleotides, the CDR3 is TGCGCCAGCAGCCAAGTAACGGGAGGGAGAAACATTCAGTACTTC.

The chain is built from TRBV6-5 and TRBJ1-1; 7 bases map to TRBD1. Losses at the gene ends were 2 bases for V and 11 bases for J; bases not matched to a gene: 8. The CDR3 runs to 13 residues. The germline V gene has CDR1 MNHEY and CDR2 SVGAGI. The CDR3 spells CASSYGDSLAAFF. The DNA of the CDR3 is TGTGCCAGCAGTTACGGGGACAGCCTAGCGGCTTTCTTT.

In nucleotides, the CDR3 is TGCGCCAGCAGCCAAGTATTTTTCGGGGATACGCAGTATTTT. It is translated as CASSQVFFGDTQYF. This sequence joins TRBV4-1 and TRBJ2-3; D is unclear. CDR1 and CDR2 (germline): MGHRA, YSYEKL. The V gene lost 1 base and the J gene lost 6 bases, with 11 bases spanning the gap. This CDR3 has 14 amino acids.

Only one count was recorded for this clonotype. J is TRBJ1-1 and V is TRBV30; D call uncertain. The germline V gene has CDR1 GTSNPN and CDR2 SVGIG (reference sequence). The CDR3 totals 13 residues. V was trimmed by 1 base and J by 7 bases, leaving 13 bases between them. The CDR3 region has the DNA TGTGCCTGGAGTGATCCCAGACGCGGTGAAGCTTTCTTT. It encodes CAWSDPRRGEAFF.

CDR3 in amino acids: CASSRGQGAGGYTF. The CDR3 nucleotides are TGTGCCAGCAGTCGAGGACAGGGGGCGGGCGGCTACACCTTC. The rearrangement uses TRBV14 and TRBJ1-2, with TRBD1 matching over 11 bases. The CDR3 runs 14 residues. J was trimmed by 8 bases and V by 6 bases; bases with no gene match: 8. The germline gives CDR1 SGHDN, CDR2 FVKESK. The full variable domain, its missing parts supplied by reference TRBV14 and TRBJ1-2, is EAGVTQFPSHSVIEKGQTVTLRCDPISGHDNLYWYRRVMGKEIKFLLHFVKESKQDESGMPNNRFLAERTGGTYSTLKVQPAELEDSGVYFCASSRGQGAGGYTFGSGTRLTVV.

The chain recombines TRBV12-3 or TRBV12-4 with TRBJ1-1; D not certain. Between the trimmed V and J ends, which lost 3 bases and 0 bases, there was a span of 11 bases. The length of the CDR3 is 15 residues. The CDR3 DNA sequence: TGTGCCAGCAGTTTTGGCAGGCTAGTGAACACTGAAGCTTTCTTT. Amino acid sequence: CASSFGRLVNTEAFF.

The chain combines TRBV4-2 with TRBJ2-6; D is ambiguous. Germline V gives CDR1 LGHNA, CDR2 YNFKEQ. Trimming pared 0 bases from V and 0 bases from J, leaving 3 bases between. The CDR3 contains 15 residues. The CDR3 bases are TGTGCCAGCAGCCAAGAGAGCTCTGGGGCCAACGTCCTGACTTTC. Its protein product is CASSQESSGANVLTF.

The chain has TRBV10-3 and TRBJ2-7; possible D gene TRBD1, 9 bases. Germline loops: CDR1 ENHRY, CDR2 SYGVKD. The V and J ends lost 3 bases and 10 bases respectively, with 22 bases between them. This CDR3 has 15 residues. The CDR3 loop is CAISDGGTGTSDQYF. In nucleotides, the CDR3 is TGTGCCATCAGTGACGGCGGGACAGGGACTAGTGATCAGTACTTC.

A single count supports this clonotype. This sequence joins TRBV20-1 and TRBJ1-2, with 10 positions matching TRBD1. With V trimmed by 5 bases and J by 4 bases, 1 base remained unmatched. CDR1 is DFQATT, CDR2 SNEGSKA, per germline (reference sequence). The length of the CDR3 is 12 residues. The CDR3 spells CSAWDRGYGYTF. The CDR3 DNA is TGCAGTGCTTGGGACAGGGGCTATGGCTACACCTTC.

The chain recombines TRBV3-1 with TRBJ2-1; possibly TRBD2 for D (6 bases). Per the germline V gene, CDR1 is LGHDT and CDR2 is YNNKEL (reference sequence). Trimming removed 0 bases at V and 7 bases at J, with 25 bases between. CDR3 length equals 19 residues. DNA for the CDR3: TGTGCCAGCAGCCAAGAGAGGCTAAGAAGGGACTCCCCAGGGAATGAGCAGTTCTTC. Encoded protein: CASSQERLRRDSPGNEQFF.

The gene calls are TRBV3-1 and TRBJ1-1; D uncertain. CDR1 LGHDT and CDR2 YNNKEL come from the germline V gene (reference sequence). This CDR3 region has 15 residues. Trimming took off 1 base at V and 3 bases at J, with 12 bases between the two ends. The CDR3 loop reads CASSQVLAADTEAFF. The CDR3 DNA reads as TGTGCCAGCAGCCAAGTATTGGCGGCGGACACTGAAGCTTTCTTT.

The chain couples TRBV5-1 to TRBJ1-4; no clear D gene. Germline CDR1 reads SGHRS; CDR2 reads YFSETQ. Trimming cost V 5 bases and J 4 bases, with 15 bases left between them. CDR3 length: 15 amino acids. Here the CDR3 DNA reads TGCGCCAGCAGGCCGTTTGAGGGCCTTAATGAAAAACTGTTTTTT. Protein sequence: CASRPFEGLNEKLFF. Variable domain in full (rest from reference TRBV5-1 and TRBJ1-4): KAGVTQTPRYLIKTRGQQVTLSCSPISGHRSVSWYQQTPGQGLQFLFEYFSETQRNKGNFPGRFSGRQFSNSRSEMNVSTLELGDSALYLCASRPFEGLNEKLFFGSGTQLSVL.

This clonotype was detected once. For the CDR3, the DNA is TGTGCCAGCAGCAACCTTAGCGGGAGAGGAAACAATGAGCAGTTCTTC. Residues: CASSNLSGRGNNEQFF. V usage is TRBV3-1 and J usage is TRBJ2-1, with 9 bases matching TRBD2. This CDR3 is built from 16 residues. The ends lost 5 bases at V and 5 bases at J; junction bases unmatched: 10. Germline loops: CDR1 LGHDT, CDR2 YNNKEL (reference sequence).

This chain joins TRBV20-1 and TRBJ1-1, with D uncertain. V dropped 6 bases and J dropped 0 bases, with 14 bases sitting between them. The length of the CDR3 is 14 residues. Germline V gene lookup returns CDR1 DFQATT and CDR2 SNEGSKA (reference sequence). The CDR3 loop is CSAMDVVLNTEAFF. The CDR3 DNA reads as TGCAGTGCGATGGATGTCGTCCTGAACACTGAAGCTTTCTTT.

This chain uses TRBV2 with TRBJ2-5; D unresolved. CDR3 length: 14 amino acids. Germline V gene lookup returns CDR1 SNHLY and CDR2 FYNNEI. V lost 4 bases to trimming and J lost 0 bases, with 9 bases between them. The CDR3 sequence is CASSVMANQETQYF. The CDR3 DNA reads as TGTGCCAGCAGTGTAATGGCTAACCAAGAGACCCAGTACTTC.